This entry lists 10 T cell receptor beta chains sequenced from one sample in a study of T cells in Graves' hyperthyroidism and ophthalmopathy (dated by TCRdb to between 2018 and 2021). The library was built by means of multiplex PCR. Sequencing relied on an Illumina HiSeq 2000. The TCR beta CDR3 regions were amplified from RNA transcripts. The first round of RT-PCR for the TCR CDR3 was performed with the HTBI primer set and the Qiagen OneStep RT-PCR kit. Clones were called with MiXCR by TCRdb after fastp trimmed the public reads at Q25, and only in-frame beta chains were retained. Duplicate CDR3 protein sequences are folded into a single record with the most common DNA and genes. The sample includes 800,000 or so distinct CDR3 sequences, with about two fifths observed a single time. The top ten constitute about 9% of the sample. Sequenced sample: blood. The source of these receptors is a man between 18 and 35 years old with Graves' hyperthyroidism.

The chain combines TRBV9 with TRBJ1-4; D is perhaps TRBD1 (5 bases). Between the trimmed V and J ends, which lost 0 bases and 5 bases, there was a span of 11 bases. The CDR3 sequence is 15 residues long. Germline CDR1 is SGDLS and CDR2 is YYNGEE. Here the CDR3 DNA reads TGTGCCAGCAGCGTAGGGGGGGGGGGAAATGAAAAACTGTTTTTT. Translation: CASSVGGGGNEKLFF.

This clonotype has just a few counts. The gene calls are TRBV5-1 and TRBJ2-2, with unresolved D. Germline V gene lookup returns CDR1 SGHRS and CDR2 YFSETQ. Trimming removed 0 bases from V and 7 bases from J, with 7 bases in between. This CDR3 region has 13 residues. This CDR3 is CASSLGTFGELFF. CDR3 in DNA: TGCGCCAGCAGCTTGGGAACGTTCGGGGAGCTGTTTTTT.

This clonotype came up a few times. The chain uses TRBV2 and TRBJ2-5; a weak D match, TRBD2 (5 bases). Per the germline V gene, CDR1 is SNHLY and CDR2 is FYNNEI. The CDR3 loop spans 16 amino acids. The ends were cut back, 2 bases at V and 1 base at J, with 14 bases in the middle. The CDR3 protein is CASSELATGGQETQYF. CDR3 DNA sequence: TGTGCCAGCAGTGAACTAGCAACGGGCGGCCAAGAGACCCAGTACTTC.

J is TRBJ1-3 and V is TRBV6-5; no firm D call. This CDR3 has 15 amino acids. V was cut by 5 bases and J by 2 bases, with 13 bases left in between. Per germline, CDR1 MNHEY and CDR2 SVGAGI. The DNA for the CDR3 is TGTGCCAGCAGTCGGGGAAGAGTGGCTGGAAACACCATATATTTT. This codes for CASSRGRVAGNTIYF.

Only a few counts were recorded for this clonotype. The chain uses TRBV7-9 and TRBJ2-3; TRBD2 matches at 7 bases. The CDR3 totals 15 residues. Unmatched junction bases numbered 6, after V lost 2 bases and J lost 4 bases. The germline gives CDR1 SEHNR, CDR2 FQNEAQ (reference sequence). This chain's CDR3 is CASSLSGDQSDTQYF. The CDR3 bases are TGTGCCAGCAGCTTAAGCGGGGATCAGTCAGATACGCAGTATTTT.

This clonotype was counted many times. V and J are TRBV19 and TRBJ1-1; D unresolved. CDR3 length: 13 residues. Germline CDR1 reads LNHDA; CDR2 reads SQIVND (reference sequence). V lost 3 bases and J 0 bases, leaving 5 bases between the germline ends. In nucleotides, the CDR3 is TGTGCCAGTAGTATCTCGGTGAACACTGAAGCTTTCTTT. Its protein is CASSISVNTEAFF.

This clonotype has at least ten counts. This rearrangement joins TRBV2 to TRBJ1-2; D is unclear. The germline V and J ends were trimmed by 7 bases and 12 bases, with 15 bases remaining between them. Germline V gene sequence: CDR1 SNHLY, CDR2 FYNNEI. The CDR3 totals 11 residues. The CDR3 here is CASTVLGPHTF. DNA for the CDR3: TGTGCCAGCACGGTTCTCGGGCCCCACACCTTC.

This clonotype was observed once. The chain links TRBV4-3 to TRBJ1-2; tentatively, D is TRBD1 (5 bases). Germline V gene data show CDR1 as LGHNA and CDR2 as YSLEER. CDR3 length: 15 residues. V was trimmed by 1 base and J by 2 bases, leaving 11 bases between them. CDR3 nucleotides: TGCGCCAGCAGCCAAGTCTGGACAAAAAACTATGGCTACACCTTC. It is translated as CASSQVWTKNYGYTF.

This chain uses TRBV12-3 or TRBV12-4 with TRBJ2-7, with a weak D call TRBD1 (5 bases). CDR3 length equals 14 residues. V was pared by 6 bases and J by 2 bases, with 14 bases between. The CDR3, as DNA: TGTGCCAGCAGAGACGCAGGGATCCCCTACGAGCAGTACTTC. As protein: CASRDAGIPYEQYF.

As regards this clonotype: The CDR3 ends on some other residue instead of the conserved phenylalanine or tryptophan, so this is likely a read error. J is TRBJ1-6 and V is TRBV5-1, with 10 nucleotides matching TRBD1. The V segment lost 4 bases and the J segment 7 bases; nucleotides outside the gene matches: 2. The germline gives CDR1 SGHRS, CDR2 YFSETQ. The CDR3 has 14 amino acids. The CDR3 nucleotides read TGCGCCAGCAGCAGGGACAGGGGAAATTCACCCCTCCACGTT. It specifies CASSRDRGNSPLHV.